The TCR beta chain described here comes from a study of PD-1 blockade in classical Hodgkin lymphoma. Each patient experienced a relapse that followed autologous stem cell transplantation, and brentuximab vedotin exposure varied. Patients showed best responses of complete response, partial response or progressive disease. A remark on this clone: Antigen unknown. Germline and junction disagree at one end, which may indicate a read error.

Study-wide results and caveats: Whatever underlies the repertoire differences (possibly disease activity or prior therapy) remains undefined. The baseline diversity of complete responders showed similarity to that of newly diagnosed patients. Reported baseline diversity: healthy donors highest, relapsed/refractory patients lowest.

Profiling relied on immunoSEQ multiplex PCR, and the TCRdb table lists in-frame clones only, not all of them. Here the sample spans 60,000 to 75,000 clones, more than 75% being singletons. The sample here was peripheral blood mononuclear cells (PBMCs), taken at baseline. The sequence derives from a human donor with classical Hodgkin lymphoma.

This CDR3 is CASSPPSVAALEAQYF. Here the CDR3 DNA reads TGTGCCAGCAGCCCCCCCTCTGTAGCAGCCCTAGAGGCCCAGTACTTC. The J gene is TRBJ2-5, the V gene TRBV11-2; no reliable D call. Looked up from germline, CDR1 is SGHAT and CDR2 is FQNNGV. There are 16 residues in the CDR3.